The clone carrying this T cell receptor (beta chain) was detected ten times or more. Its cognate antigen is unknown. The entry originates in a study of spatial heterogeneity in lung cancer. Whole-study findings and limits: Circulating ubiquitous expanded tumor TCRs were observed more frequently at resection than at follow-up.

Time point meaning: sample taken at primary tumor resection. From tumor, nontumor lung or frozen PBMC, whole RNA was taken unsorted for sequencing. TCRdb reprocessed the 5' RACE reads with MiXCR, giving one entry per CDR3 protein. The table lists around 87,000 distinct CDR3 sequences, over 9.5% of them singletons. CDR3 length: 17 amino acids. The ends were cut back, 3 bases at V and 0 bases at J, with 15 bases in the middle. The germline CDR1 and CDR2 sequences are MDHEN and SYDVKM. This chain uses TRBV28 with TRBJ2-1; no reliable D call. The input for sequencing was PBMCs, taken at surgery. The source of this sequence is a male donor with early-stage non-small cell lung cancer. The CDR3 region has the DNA TGTGCCAGCAGTTTGTTAGGCGGCCCTAGCTCCTACAATGAGCAGTTCTTC. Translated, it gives CASSLLGGPSSYNEQFF.